Each of the 28 T cell receptor beta chains below was sequenced from the same sample in a study of shared clonotypes between healthy human individuals. Some clones are missing from TCRdb's copy, which holds only in-frame ones; the method was immunoSEQ multiplex PCR. The sample includes some 500,000 clones, around 80% of them seen just once. Sequences were obtained from PBMCs. The origin of the receptors is a woman between 35 and 50 years old in good health. Some clones in this sample may be carry-over from other donors' samples.

The chain joins TRBV30 to TRBJ2-7, with a tentative D call TRBD1 (5 bases). The germline V and J ends were trimmed by 7 bases and 3 bases, with 19 bases remaining between them. Germline V gene data show CDR1 as GTSNPN and CDR2 as SVGIG (reference sequence). The CDR3 runs 14 residues. The CDR3 DNA reads as TGTGCCTTAATCCTCGACAGAGCTTACTACGAGCAGTACTTC. Protein sequence: CALILDRAYYEQYF.

This clone was picked up one time. V and J are TRBV10-3 and TRBJ2-3; the match to TRBD2 covers 10 bases. Germline V lookup: CDR1 ENHRY, CDR2 SYGVKD. J was trimmed by 4 bases and V by 3 bases; bases with no gene match: 19. This CDR3 comprises 20 residues. The CDR3 here is CAISDLSRILSSGSPDTQYF. The CDR3 nucleotides are TGTGCCATCAGTGACCTTTCTCGGATTTTGTCTAGCGGGAGTCCAGATACGCAGTATTTT.

The chain recombines TRBV2 with TRBJ2-7; no clear D gene. This CDR3 contains 12 residues. Looked up from germline, CDR1 is SNHLY and CDR2 is FYNNEI. V was clipped by 3 bases and J by 1 base, with 4 bases between them. The DNA of the CDR3 is TGTGCCAGCAGTGACCTATCCTACGAGCAGTACTTC. Encoded protein: CASSDLSYEQYF.

V gene TRBV5-5 combines with J gene TRBJ2-7; 15 positions match TRBD2. The CDR3 loop spans 16 amino acids. CDR1 is SGHKS and CDR2 is YYEKEE in the germline V gene (reference sequence). With 4 bases clipped from V and 6 bases from J, the junction kept 8 bases outside the gene matches. The CDR3 DNA sequence: TGTGCCAGCAGCAAAGGACTAGCGGGAGGGCCGGGCGAGCAGTACTTC. Translation: CASSKGLAGGPGEQYF.

This chain connects TRBV30 to TRBJ1-6; the D gene is possibly TRBD1 (5 bases). With 4 bases removed from V and 0 bases from J, the gap between germline ends came to 10 bases. Germline CDR1 GTSNPN, CDR2 SVGIG (reference sequence). The CDR3 is 15 amino acids. This chain's CDR3 is CAWKDKSSYNSPLHF. The CDR3, as DNA: TGTGCCTGGAAGGACAAGAGCTCCTATAATTCACCCCTCCACTTT.

V usage is TRBV10-3 and J usage is TRBJ2-1; a possible D gene is TRBD2 (5 bases). Per the germline V gene, CDR1 is ENHRY and CDR2 is SYGVKD. This CDR3 spans 16 amino acids. Between the trimmed V and J ends, which lost 0 bases and 2 bases, there was a span of 11 bases. The chain's CDR3 is CAISESGSVTYNEQFF. The DNA of the CDR3 is TGTGCCATCAGTGAGTCGGGTAGCGTCACCTACAATGAGCAGTTCTTC.

CDR3 amino acids: CASSLNSRNQPQHF. As DNA, the CDR3 is TGTGCCAGCAGTTTAAATTCTCGCAATCAGCCCCAGCATTTT. The gene calls are TRBV28 and TRBJ1-5; no firm D call. The germline V and J ends were trimmed by 2 bases and 2 bases, with 7 bases remaining between them. CDR3 length: 14 residues. Germline lookup yields CDR1 MDHEN and CDR2 SYDVKM.

J is TRBJ2-1 and V is TRBV7-9; D is ambiguous. The V end lost 7 bases, the J end lost 15 bases, and 19 bases lay between the germline ends. CDR1 SEHNR and CDR2 FQNEAQ come from the germline V gene (reference sequence). The CDR3 runs 12 residues. CDR3 in amino acids: CASIGPYYGVFF. For the CDR3, the DNA is TGTGCCAGCATAGGCCCCTACTACGGAGTGTTCTTC.

V gene TRBV7-2 combines with J gene TRBJ1-1; TRBD1 agrees at 9 bases. With V trimmed by 8 bases and J by 5 bases, 6 bases remained unmatched. CDR1 is SGHTA, CDR2 FQGNSA, per germline. The CDR3 consists of 13 residues. The CDR3 protein is CASGGQGRTEAFF. CDR3 nucleotides: TGTGCCAGCGGAGGACAGGGGAGGACTGAAGCTTTCTTT.

Concerning this clone: Given a far larger clone just one base away, this is likely a sequencing read error. The J gene is TRBJ1-2, the V gene TRBV16; unclear D gene. Germline lookup yields CDR1 KGHSY and CDR2 FQNENV. Trimming removed 2 bases at V and 4 bases at J, with 14 bases between. CDR3 size: 15 residues. The CDR3 protein is CASSQQPVESYGYTF. The CDR3 nucleotides are TGTGCCAGCAGCCAACAACCTGTAGAATCCTATGGCTACACCTTC.

The chain combines TRBV6-5 with TRBJ2-7; 8 bases are shared with TRBD2. Germline-derived CDR1 and CDR2 are MNHEY and SVGAGI. This CDR3 is built from 12 residues. V lost 5 bases, J lost 5 bases, and 2 bases stayed unmatched. CDR3 nucleotide sequence: TGTGCCAGCAGTGCGGGGGGCGACGAGCAGTACTTC. Amino acids: CASSAGGDEQYF.

A remark on this clone: Germline and junction disagree at one end, which may indicate a read error. The chain links TRBV30 to TRBJ2-7; D remains ambiguous. The CDR3 length is 11 residues. Germline V gene lookup returns CDR1 GTSNPN and CDR2 SVGIG (reference sequence). The chain's CDR3 is CALYKGYEQYF. The CDR3 region has the DNA TGCGCCCTTTATAAAGGGTACGAGCAGTACTTC. Full variable domain (missing parts from reference TRBV30 and TRBJ2-7): SQTIHQWPATLVQPVGSPLSLECTVEGTSNPNLYWYRQAAGRGLQLLFYSVGIGQISSEVPQNLSASRPQDRQFILSSKKLLLSDSGFYLCALYKGYEQYFGPGTRLTVT.

The count of this clone is one. The chain couples TRBV6-1 to TRBJ1-3, with TRBD1 identical over 7 bases. Looked up from germline, CDR1 is MNHNS and CDR2 is SASEGT. The V segment lost 6 bases and the J segment 2 bases; nucleotides outside the gene matches: 4. This CDR3 region has 14 residues. Here the CDR3 reads CASRPGTAGNTIYF. The CDR3, as DNA: TGTGCCAGCAGACCGGGGACAGCTGGAAACACCATATATTTT.

The chain employs TRBV28 and TRBJ2-6; 7 positions match TRBD2. The J segment lost 0 bases and the V segment lost 7 bases, leaving 9 bases of the junction unmatched. This CDR3 comprises 17 residues. Germline V gene sequence: CDR1 MDHEN, CDR2 SYDVKM. The DNA of the CDR3 is TGTGCCAGCACCTCTCCGGGGGGTCCCTCTGGGGCCAACGTCCTGACTTTC. It is translated as CASTSPGGPSGANVLTF.

The V call is TRBV7-9, the J call TRBJ1-6; D unresolved. This CDR3 has 13 amino acids. V was pared by 3 bases and J by 2 bases, with 2 bases between. Germline values: CDR1 SEHNR, CDR2 FQNEAQ (reference sequence). The chain's CDR3 is CASSLTYNSPLHF. For the CDR3, the DNA is TGTGCCAGCAGCTTGACCTATAATTCACCCCTCCACTTT.

This rearrangement joins TRBV6-1 to TRBJ2-3; D may be TRBD1 (8 bases). Germline-derived CDR1 and CDR2 are MNHNS and SASEGT. V was cut by 8 bases and J by 5 bases, with 17 bases left in between. The CDR3 has 14 amino acids. CDR3 region: CASLPTGEGDTQYF. The CDR3 DNA is TGTGCCAGCCTCCCGACAGGGGAGGGAGATACGCAGTATTTT.

The chain couples TRBV27 to TRBJ1-1, with D unclear. With 3 bases removed from V and 4 bases from J, the gap between germline ends came to 9 bases. The CDR3 is 13 amino acids. Germline V gives CDR1 MNHEY, CDR2 SMNVEV (reference sequence). The CDR3 sequence: CASSFTQSTEAFF. For the CDR3, the DNA is TGTGCCAGCAGTTTTACCCAGAGCACTGAAGCTTTCTTT.

This clone was detected a few times. The chain uses TRBV18 and TRBJ1-2; D remains unclear. CDR3 length: 14 residues. Germline CDR1 is KGHSH and CDR2 is LQKENI. V was shortened by 2 bases and J by 3 bases, with 10 bases between the two germline ends. In nucleotides, the CDR3 is TGTGCCAGCTCACCAAGGGAGTTCGACTATGGCTACACCTTC. Amino acids: CASSPREFDYGYTF.

There are a few counts of this clone. This chain joins TRBV5-6 and TRBJ1-1, with D possibly matching TRBD1 (6 bases). CDR3 length: 15 amino acids. From germline, CDR1 is SGHDT and CDR2 YYEEEE. V lost 0 bases to trimming and J lost 12 bases, with 21 bases between them. CDR3 nucleotide sequence: TGTGCCAGCAGCTTGGGGCGGGGTTTCCTGCAGGGGACTTTCTTT. Translating it yields CASSLGRGFLQGTFF.

This clone appeared a single time. Different DNA sequences within this sample yield the same CDR3. The chain carries TRBV5-1 and TRBJ2-3; no reliable D call. Germline CDR1 SGHRS, CDR2 YFSETQ. Trimming took 4 bases from V and 0 from J, leaving 6 bases between them. The CDR3 extends over 13 amino acids. CDR3 amino acids: CASSPDSTDTQYF. Written as DNA, the CDR3 is TGCGCCAGCAGCCCGGACAGCACAGATACGCAGTATTTT.

The chain couples TRBV5-1 to TRBJ2-7; 7 bases line up with TRBD2. Germline assignment: CDR1 SGHRS and CDR2 YFSETQ. Unmatched junction bases numbered 8, after V lost 5 bases and J lost 6 bases. The CDR3 covers 13 residues. DNA of the CDR3: TGCGCCAGCAGTTGGGAGGGCTCGATCGAGCAGTACTTC. Translating gives CASSWEGSIEQYF.

The chain couples TRBV6-5 to TRBJ1-6; the D gene is possibly TRBD1 (5 bases). The germline V and J ends were trimmed by 6 bases and 14 bases, with 23 bases remaining between them. Germline assignment: CDR1 MNHEY and CDR2 SVGAGI. The CDR3 is 15 residues long. CDR3 amino acids: CASSYDSPPVKALHF. CDR3 coding DNA: TGTGCCAGCAGCTACGACAGTCCCCCTGTGAAAGCCCTCCACTTT.

In the case of this clone: Compared with germline, one end of the junction differs, possibly owing to a read error. The chain carries TRBV30 and TRBJ2-7; D possibly corresponds to TRBD2 (5 bases). CDR1 GTSNPN and CDR2 SVGIG come from the germline V gene (reference sequence). The CDR3 is made up of 17 amino acids. The CDR3 sequence: CAWSAGGFDDQNYAQYF. The CDR3 nucleotides are TGTGCCTGGAGTGCGGGCGGGTTCGATGACCAAAATTACGCGCAGTACTTC.

The rearrangement links TRBV11-3 to TRBJ2-7, with TRBD2 as a possible D gene (6 bases). CDR1 is SGHNT, CDR2 YENEEA, per germline. CDR3 size: 12 residues. With 5 bases removed from V and 1 base from J, the gap between germline ends came to 6 bases. The CDR3 reads CASSGGSYEQYF. The CDR3 nucleotides read TGTGCCAGCAGCGGAGGGTCCTACGAGCAGTACTTC. The full variable domain, completed using reference TRBV11-3 and TRBJ2-7, is EAGVVQSPRYKIIEKKQPVAFWCNPISGHNTLYWYLQNLGQGPELLIRYENEEAVDDSQLPKDRFSAERLKGVDSTLKIQPAELGDSAVYLCASSGGSYEQYFGPGTRLTVT.

J is TRBJ2-7 and V is TRBV7-3; 9 bases agree with TRBD2. Per germline, CDR1 SGHTA and CDR2 FQGTGA. CDR3 length: 16 amino acids. J was trimmed by 2 bases and V by 5 bases; bases with no gene match: 10. The CDR3 DNA reads TGTGCCAGCAGCCCATGCTGGGAGCGGGAGGCCTACGAGCAGTACTTC. Translation gives CASSPCWEREAYEQYF. The whole variable domain, remainder taken from reference TRBV7-3 and TRBJ2-7, is GAGVSQTPSNKVTEKGKYVELRCDPISGHTALYWYRQSLGQGPEFLIYFQGTGAADDSGLPNDRFFAVRPEGSVSTLKIQRTERGDSAVYLCASSPCWEREAYEQYFGPGTRLTVT.

The V call is TRBV18, the J call TRBJ1-5, with D maybe TRBD1 (6 bases). The CDR3 length is 16 residues. Germline V gene lookup returns CDR1 KGHSH and CDR2 LQKENI. The V end was cut by 0 bases, the J end by 6 bases, with 15 bases between. This chain's CDR3 is CASSPPMGGRGQPQHF. The CDR3 bases are TGTGCCAGCTCACCACCAATGGGGGGGCGAGGTCAGCCCCAGCATTTT.

The sample holds one count of this clone. The chain links TRBV5-6 to TRBJ2-1; TRBD2 matches 8 bases. The CDR3 covers 14 residues. V lost 1 base to trimming and J lost 9 bases; unmatched junction nucleotides: 6. Germline assignment: CDR1 SGHDT and CDR2 YYEEEE. CDR3 residues: CASSLISGGAEQFF. In DNA form, the CDR3 reads TGTGCCAGCAGCTTGATAAGCGGGGGAGCTGAGCAGTTCTTC.

The chain carries TRBV18 and TRBJ1-2; D remains ambiguous. CDR3 length: 13 amino acids. The germline V and J ends were trimmed by 0 bases and 5 bases, with 7 bases remaining between them. The V gene's germline CDR1 is KGHSH and CDR2 LQKENI. The CDR3 loop is CASSPPSEYGYTF. The CDR3 nucleotides are TGTGCCAGCTCACCACCGTCGGAATATGGCTACACCTTC.